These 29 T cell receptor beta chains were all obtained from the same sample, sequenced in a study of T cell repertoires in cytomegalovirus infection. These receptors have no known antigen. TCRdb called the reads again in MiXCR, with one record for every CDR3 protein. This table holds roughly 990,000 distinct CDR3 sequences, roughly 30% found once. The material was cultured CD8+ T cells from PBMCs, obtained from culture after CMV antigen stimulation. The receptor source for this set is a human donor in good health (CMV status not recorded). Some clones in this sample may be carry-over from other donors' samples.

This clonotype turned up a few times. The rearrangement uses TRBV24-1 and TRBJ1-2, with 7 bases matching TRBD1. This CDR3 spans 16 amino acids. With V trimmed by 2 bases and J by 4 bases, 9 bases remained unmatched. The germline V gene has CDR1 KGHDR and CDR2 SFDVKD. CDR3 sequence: CATSDSSDRRPYGYTF. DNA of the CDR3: TGTGCCACCAGTGATTCCTCGGACAGGCGCCCCTATGGCTACACCTTC.

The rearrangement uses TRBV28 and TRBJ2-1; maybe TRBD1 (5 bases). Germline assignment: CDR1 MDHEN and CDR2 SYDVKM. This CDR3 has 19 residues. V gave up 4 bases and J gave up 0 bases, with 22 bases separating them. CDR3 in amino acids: CASSSPHAVQGSSYNEQFF. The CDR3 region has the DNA TGTGCCAGCAGTTCGCCCCATGCAGTTCAGGGTAGCTCCTACAATGAGCAGTTCTTC.

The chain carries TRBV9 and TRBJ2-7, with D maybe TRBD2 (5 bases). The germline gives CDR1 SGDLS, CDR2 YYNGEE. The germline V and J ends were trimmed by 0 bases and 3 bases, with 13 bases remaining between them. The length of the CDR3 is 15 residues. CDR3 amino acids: CASSVEPVSGYEQYF. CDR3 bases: TGTGCCAGCAGCGTAGAGCCAGTGAGCGGCTACGAGCAGTACTTC.

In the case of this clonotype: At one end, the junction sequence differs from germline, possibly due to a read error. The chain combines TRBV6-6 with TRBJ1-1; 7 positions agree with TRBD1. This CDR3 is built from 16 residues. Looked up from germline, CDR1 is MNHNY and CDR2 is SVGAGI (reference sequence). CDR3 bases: TGTGTCAGCGAGCCGGGACAGAGATACATGAACACTGAAGCTTTCTTT. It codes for CVSEPGQRYMNTEAFF.

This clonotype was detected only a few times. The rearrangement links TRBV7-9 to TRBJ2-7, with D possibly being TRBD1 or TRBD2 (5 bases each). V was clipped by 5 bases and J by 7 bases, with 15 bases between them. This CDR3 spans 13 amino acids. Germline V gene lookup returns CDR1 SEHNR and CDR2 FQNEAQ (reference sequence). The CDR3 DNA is TGTGCCAGCAGCACCTCAGGGAGAGGAGAGCAGTACGTC. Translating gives CASSTSGRGEQYV.

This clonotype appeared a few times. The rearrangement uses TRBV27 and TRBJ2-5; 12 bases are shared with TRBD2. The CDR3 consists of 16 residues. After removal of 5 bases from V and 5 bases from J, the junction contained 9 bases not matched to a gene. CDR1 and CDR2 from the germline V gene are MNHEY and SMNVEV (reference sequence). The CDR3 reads CASSPRLAGAGETQYF. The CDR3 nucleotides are TGTGCCAGCAGTCCAAGACTAGCGGGGGCGGGGGAGACCCAGTACTTC.

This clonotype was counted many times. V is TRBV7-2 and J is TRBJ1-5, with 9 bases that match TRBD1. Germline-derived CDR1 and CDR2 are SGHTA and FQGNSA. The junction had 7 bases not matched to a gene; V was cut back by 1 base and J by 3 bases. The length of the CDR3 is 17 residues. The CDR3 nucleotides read TGTGCCAGCAGCTTAGGGATAGGACAGGGGTACAATCAGCCCCAGCATTTT. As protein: CASSLGIGQGYNQPQHF.

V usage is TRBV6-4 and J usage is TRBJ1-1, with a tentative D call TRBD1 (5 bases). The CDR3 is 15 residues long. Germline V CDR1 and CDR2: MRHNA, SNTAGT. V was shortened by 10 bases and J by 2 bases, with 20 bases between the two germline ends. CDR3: CATMRDSQGNTEAFF. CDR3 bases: TGTGCCACTATGAGGGATTCCCAGGGAAACACTGAAGCTTTCTTT.

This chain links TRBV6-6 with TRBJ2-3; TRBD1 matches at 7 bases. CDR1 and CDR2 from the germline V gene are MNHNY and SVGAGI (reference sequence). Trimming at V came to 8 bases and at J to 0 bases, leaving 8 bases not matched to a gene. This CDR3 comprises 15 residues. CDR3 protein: CASELGTASTDTQYF. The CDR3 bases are TGTGCCAGCGAATTAGGGACAGCAAGCACAGATACGCAGTATTTT.

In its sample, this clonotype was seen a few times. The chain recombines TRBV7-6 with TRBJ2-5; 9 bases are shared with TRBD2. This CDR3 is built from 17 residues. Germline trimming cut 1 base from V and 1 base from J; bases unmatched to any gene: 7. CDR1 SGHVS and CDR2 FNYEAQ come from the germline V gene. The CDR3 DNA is TGTGCCAGCAGCTTAGGACTCGCGGGGGGGCCCCAAGAGACCCAGTACTTC. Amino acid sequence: CASSLGLAGGPQETQYF.

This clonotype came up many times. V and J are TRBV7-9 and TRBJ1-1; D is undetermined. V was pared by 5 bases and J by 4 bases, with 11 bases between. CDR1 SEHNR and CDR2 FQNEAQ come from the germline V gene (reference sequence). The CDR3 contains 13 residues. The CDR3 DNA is TGTGCCAGCAGCGCGGACGGATCCACTGAAGCTTTCTTT. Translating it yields CASSADGSTEAFF. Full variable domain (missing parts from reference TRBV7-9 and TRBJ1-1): DTGVSQNPRHKITKRGQNVTFRCDPISEHNRLYWYRQTLGQGPEFLTYFQNEAQLEKSRLLSDRFSAERPKGSFSTLEIQRTEQGDSAMYLCASSADGSTEAFFGQGTRLTVV.

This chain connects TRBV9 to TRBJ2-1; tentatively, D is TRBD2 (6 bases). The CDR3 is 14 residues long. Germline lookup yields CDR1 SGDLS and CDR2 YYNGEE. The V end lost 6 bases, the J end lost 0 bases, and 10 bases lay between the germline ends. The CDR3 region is CASNPSASYNEQFF. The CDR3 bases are TGTGCCAGCAACCCTAGCGCCTCCTACAATGAGCAGTTCTTC.

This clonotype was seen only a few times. The CDR3, as DNA: TGTGCCAGCAGCTTAATCCAGGGGGCGTACAATGAGCAGTTCTTC. It is translated as CASSLIQGAYNEQFF. The chain is built from TRBV7-2 and TRBJ2-1, with 8 nucleotides matching TRBD1. The V gene's germline CDR1 is SGHTA and CDR2 FQGNSA. CDR3 length equals 15 residues. J was trimmed by 4 bases and V by 2 bases; bases with no gene match: 4.

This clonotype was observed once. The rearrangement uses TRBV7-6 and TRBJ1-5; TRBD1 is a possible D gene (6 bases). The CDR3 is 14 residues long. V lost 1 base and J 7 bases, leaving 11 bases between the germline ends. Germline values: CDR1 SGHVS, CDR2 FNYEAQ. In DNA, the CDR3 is TGTGCCAGCAGCTTAGGAGACAGGACCCAGCCCCAGCATTTT. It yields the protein CASSLGDRTQPQHF.

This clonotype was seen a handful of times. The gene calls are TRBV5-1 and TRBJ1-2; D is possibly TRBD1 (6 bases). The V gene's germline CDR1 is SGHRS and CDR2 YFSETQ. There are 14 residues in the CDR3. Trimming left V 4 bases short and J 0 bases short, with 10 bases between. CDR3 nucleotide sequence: TGCGCCAGCAGCGTACAGGGAGCTAACTATGGCTACACCTTC. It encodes CASSVQGANYGYTF.

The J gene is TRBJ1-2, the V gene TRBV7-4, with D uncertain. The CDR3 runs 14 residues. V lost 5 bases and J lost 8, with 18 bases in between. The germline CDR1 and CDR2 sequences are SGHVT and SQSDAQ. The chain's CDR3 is CASSPLTVLPGYTF. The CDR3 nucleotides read TGTGCCAGCAGCCCATTAACAGTGCTACCCGGCTACACCTTC.

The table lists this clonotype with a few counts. The CDR3 DNA reads TGTGCCAGCAGCCAAGGCCTACCAGGGGGCTCTGAAGCTTTCTTT. Amino acid sequence: CASSQGLPGGSEAFF. The chain has TRBV14 and TRBJ1-1; 8 bases line up with TRBD1. The CDR3 consists of 15 residues. Germline CDR1 reads SGHDN; CDR2 reads FVKESK. The ends lost 1 base at V and 6 bases at J; junction bases unmatched: 7.

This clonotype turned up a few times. DNA for the CDR3: TGTGCCAGCAGTAGATGGGGAACTGAGCAGTTCTTC. It codes for CASSRWGTEQFF. V gene TRBV28 combines with J gene TRBJ2-1; D is ambiguous. This CDR3 region has 12 residues. CDR1 and CDR2 from the germline V gene are MDHEN and SYDVKM. The V gene lost 5 bases and the J gene lost 9 bases, with 11 bases spanning the gap.

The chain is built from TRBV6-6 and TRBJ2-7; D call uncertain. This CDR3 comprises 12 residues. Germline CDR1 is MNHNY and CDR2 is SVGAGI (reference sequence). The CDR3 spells CASSYSGVEQYV. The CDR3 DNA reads TGTGCCAGCAGCTACTCCGGCGTAGAGCAGTACGTC.

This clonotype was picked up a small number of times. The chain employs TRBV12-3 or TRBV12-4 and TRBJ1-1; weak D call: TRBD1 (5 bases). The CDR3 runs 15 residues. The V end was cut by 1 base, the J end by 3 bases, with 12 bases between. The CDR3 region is CASSLVGEGHTEAFF. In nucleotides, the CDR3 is TGTGCCAGCAGTTTAGTAGGGGAGGGGCACACTGAAGCTTTCTTT.

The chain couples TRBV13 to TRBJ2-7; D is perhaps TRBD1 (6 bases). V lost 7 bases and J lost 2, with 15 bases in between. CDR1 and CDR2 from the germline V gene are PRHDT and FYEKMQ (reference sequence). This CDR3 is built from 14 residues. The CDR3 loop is CASTRAGATYEQYV. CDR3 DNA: TGTGCCAGCACCCGGGCAGGGGCGACCTACGAGCAGTACGTC.

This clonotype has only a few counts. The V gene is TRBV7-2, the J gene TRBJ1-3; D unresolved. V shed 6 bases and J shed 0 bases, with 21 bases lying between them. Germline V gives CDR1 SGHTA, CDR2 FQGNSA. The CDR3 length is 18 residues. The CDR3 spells CASRRAPGGLNSGNTIYF. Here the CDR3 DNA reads TGTGCCAGCAGACGAGCCCCGGGCGGACTGAACTCTGGAAACACCATATATTTT.

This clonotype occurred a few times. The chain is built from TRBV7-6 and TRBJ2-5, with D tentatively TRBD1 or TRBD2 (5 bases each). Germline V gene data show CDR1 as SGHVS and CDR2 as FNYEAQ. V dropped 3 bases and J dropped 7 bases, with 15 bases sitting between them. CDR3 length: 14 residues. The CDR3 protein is CASSFFSGDGTQYF. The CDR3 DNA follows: TGTGCCAGCAGCTTCTTCTCCGGGGACGGGACCCAGTACTTC.

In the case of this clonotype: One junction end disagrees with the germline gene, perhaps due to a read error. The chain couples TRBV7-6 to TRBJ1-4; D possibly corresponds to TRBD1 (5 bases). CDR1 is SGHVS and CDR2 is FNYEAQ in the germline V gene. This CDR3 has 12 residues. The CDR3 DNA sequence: TGTGCCAACAGCACAGGAGGGGAAAAACTGTTTTTT. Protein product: CANSTGGEKLFF. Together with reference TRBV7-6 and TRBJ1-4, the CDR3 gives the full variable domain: GAGVSQSPRYKVTKRGQDVALRCDPISGHVSLYWYRQALGQGPEFLTYFNYEAQQDKSGLPNDRFSAERPEGSISTLTIQRTEQRDSAMYRCANSTGGEKLFFGSGTQLSVL.

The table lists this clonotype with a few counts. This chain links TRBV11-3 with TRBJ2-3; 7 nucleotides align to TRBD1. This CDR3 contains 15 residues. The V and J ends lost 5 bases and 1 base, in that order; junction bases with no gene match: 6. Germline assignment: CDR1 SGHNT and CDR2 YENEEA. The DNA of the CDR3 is TGTGCCAGCAGCGCCCGGGACAGTGGCACAGATACGCAGTATTTT. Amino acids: CASSARDSGTDTQYF.

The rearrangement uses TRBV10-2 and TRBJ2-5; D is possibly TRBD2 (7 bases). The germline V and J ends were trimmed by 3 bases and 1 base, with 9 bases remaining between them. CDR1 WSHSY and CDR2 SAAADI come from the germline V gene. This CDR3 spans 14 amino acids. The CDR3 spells CASSDRGAQETQYF. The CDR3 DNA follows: TGCGCCAGCAGTGACCGGGGGGCCCAAGAGACCCAGTACTTC.

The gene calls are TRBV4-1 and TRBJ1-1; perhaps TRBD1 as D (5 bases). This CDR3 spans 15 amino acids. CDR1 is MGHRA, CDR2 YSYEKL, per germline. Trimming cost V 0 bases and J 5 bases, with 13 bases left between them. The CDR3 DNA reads TGCGCCAGCAGCCAAGAAGCAGGGAGTACGACTGAAGCTTTCTTT. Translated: CASSQEAGSTTEAFF.

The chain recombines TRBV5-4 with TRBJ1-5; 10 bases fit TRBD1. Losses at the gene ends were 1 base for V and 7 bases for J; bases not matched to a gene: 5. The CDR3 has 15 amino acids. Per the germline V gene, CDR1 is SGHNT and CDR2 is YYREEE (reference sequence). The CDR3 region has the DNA TGTGCCAGCAGCTTGTGGGGGACAGGGGTACAGCCCCAGCATTTT. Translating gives CASSLWGTGVQPQHF.

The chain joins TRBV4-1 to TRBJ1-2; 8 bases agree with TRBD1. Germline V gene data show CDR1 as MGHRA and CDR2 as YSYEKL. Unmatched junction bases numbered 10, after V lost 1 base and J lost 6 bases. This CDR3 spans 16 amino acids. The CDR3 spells CASSQGTRTGRNGYTF. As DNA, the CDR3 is TGCGCCAGCAGCCAAGGTACCCGGACAGGGAGGAATGGCTACACCTTC.